Following are 29 T cell receptor beta chains from one sample sequenced in a study of shared clonotypes between healthy human individuals. Generated by immunoSEQ multiplex PCR, the TCRdb table keeps only in-frame clones and is missing some. The repertoire holds approximately 440,000 clones, with roughly four fifths as singletons. Sequenced input: PBMCs. These receptors all stem from a woman in her thirties or forties in good health. Some clones in this sample may be carry-over from other donors' samples.

This chain uses TRBV29-1 with TRBJ1-1; unclear D gene. In germline, CDR1 is SQVTM, CDR2 ANQGSEA. V lost 7 bases and J lost 1, with 13 bases in between. The CDR3 loop spans 13 amino acids. The CDR3: CSASSRSNTEAFF. CDR3 nucleotide sequence: TGCAGCGCTTCCTCAAGGTCGAACACTGAAGCTTTCTTT. Variable domain in full (rest from reference TRBV29-1 and TRBJ1-1): SAVISQKPSRDICQRGTSLTIQCQVDSQVTMMFWYRQQPGQSLTLIATANQGSEATYESGFVIDKFPISRPNLTFSTLTVSNMSPEDSSIYLCSASSRSNTEAFFGQGTRLTVV.

Comment on this clone: The likely explanation is a read error, given a far larger clone one base away. Other DNA sequences within the sample encode an identical CDR3. The chain employs TRBV18 and TRBJ1-1, with D uncertain. Germline V lookup: CDR1 KGHSH, CDR2 LQKENI. This CDR3 spans 12 amino acids. The CDR3 reads CASSPQGAEAFF. The DNA of the CDR3 is TGTGCCAGCTCACCACAGGGTGCTGAGGCTTTCTTT. The variable domain in full, with the rest retrieved from reference TRBV18 and TRBJ1-1, is NAGVMQNPRHLVRRRGQEARLRCSPMKGHSHVYWYRQLPEEGLKFMVYLQKENIIDESGMPKERFSAEFPKEGPSILRIQQVVRGDSAAYFCASSPQGAEAFFGQGTRLTVV.

The chain links TRBV7-2 to TRBJ1-2; 9 bases match TRBD1. Germline assignment: CDR1 SGHTA and CDR2 FQGNSA. The CDR3 totals 14 residues. J was trimmed by 5 bases and V by 2 bases; bases with no gene match: 3. The CDR3 region is CASSLTGQGYGYTF. The CDR3 DNA reads as TGTGCCAGCAGCTTAACTGGACAGGGGTATGGCTACACCTTC.

J is TRBJ1-4 and V is TRBV2; 8 positions agree with TRBD1. This CDR3 contains 14 residues. CDR1 and CDR2 (germline): SNHLY, FYNNEI. V lost 7 bases and J lost 3; bases outside the gene matches: 4. The CDR3 DNA sequence: TGTGCCAGCACGACGGACAGGGCTAATGAAAAACTGTTTTTT. Its protein product is CASTTDRANEKLFF.

The gene calls are TRBV21-1 and TRBJ1-5. TRBV21-1 is tagged as a pseudogene. The length of the CDR3 is 16 residues. CDR3 region: CASSKYKGYGNQPQHF. CDR3 nucleotides: TGTGCCAGCAGCAAGTATAAGGGATACGGCAATCAGCCCCAGCATTTT.

This chain connects TRBV30 to TRBJ1-2; D gene uncertain. The germline gives CDR1 GTSNPN, CDR2 SVGIG (reference sequence). The V end was cut by 0 bases, the J end by 1 base, with 6 bases between. This CDR3 spans 13 amino acids. CDR3 residues: CAWSVTLNYGYTF. The DNA for the CDR3 is TGTGCCTGGAGTGTGACACTTAACTATGGCTACACCTTC. Filled out from reference TRBV30 and TRBJ1-2, the complete variable domain reads SQTIHQWPATLVQPVGSPLSLECTVEGTSNPNLYWYRQAAGRGLQLLFYSVGIGQISSEVPQNLSASRPQDRQFILSSKKLLLSDSGFYLCAWSVTLNYGYTFGSGTRLTVV.

Comments on this clone: With a much larger clone just one base away, this may be a read error. The chain carries TRBV10-2 and TRBJ2-5; 7 positions match TRBD2. The germline V gene encodes CDR1 WSHSY and CDR2 SAAADI. CDR3 length: 13 residues. CDR3 amino acids: CASRRGKLETRYF. CDR3 nucleotides: TGCGCCAGCAGGCGGGGGAAGCTTGAGACCCGGTACTTC.

The V gene is TRBV6-6, the J gene TRBJ2-7; possible D gene TRBD2, 6 bases. The CDR3 contains 14 residues. Germline loops: CDR1 MNHNY, CDR2 SVGAGI (reference sequence). The V gene lost 3 bases and the J gene lost 5 bases, with 14 bases spanning the gap. The CDR3 coding sequence is TGTGCCAGCAGTTATCGCGGGATACGGGACGAGCAGTACTTC. Protein sequence: CASSYRGIRDEQYF.

The V and J genes are TRBV19 and TRBJ2-2; D call uncertain. Trimming shortened V by 3 bases and J by 3 bases, and 8 bases separated the two germline ends. The CDR3 has 14 residues. Germline CDR1 is LNHDA and CDR2 is SQIVND (reference sequence). The CDR3 protein is CASSILGYTGELFF. The CDR3 DNA follows: TGTGCCAGTAGTATTCTGGGGTACACCGGGGAGCTGTTTTTT.

This chain joins TRBV28 and TRBJ2-7, with D possibly being TRBD1 (5 bases). This CDR3 is built from 13 residues. Trimming stripped 4 bases from V and 6 bases from J, with 13 bases between. Germline lookup yields CDR1 MDHEN and CDR2 SYDVKM. CDR3 coding DNA: TGTGCCAGCAGTTCACCAGGGTATATCGAGCAGTACTTC. Translated, it gives CASSSPGYIEQYF.

Comments on this clone: This likely stems from a read error, as it lies one base from a far larger clone. The V gene is TRBV5-1, the J gene TRBJ1-3; no clear D gene. Germline V CDR1 and CDR2: SGHRS, YFSETQ. The CDR3 consists of 13 residues. CDR3 protein: CASSLGRGNTIHF. CDR3 nucleotide sequence: TGCGCCAGCAGCCTTGGACGGGGAAACACCATACATTTT.

The chain combines TRBV27 with TRBJ2-7; D is perhaps TRBD1 (5 bases). Trimming took 3 bases from V and 3 from J, leaving 9 bases between them. The CDR3 is made up of 13 amino acids. Germline CDR1 reads MNHEY; CDR2 reads SMNVEV (reference sequence). The CDR3 is CASSLQGYYEQYF. In DNA form, the CDR3 reads TGTGCCAGCAGTTTGCAGGGATACTACGAGCAGTACTTC.

As to this clone: A single base separates this from a much larger clone, so it may be a read error. The V gene is TRBV10-3, the J gene TRBJ2-3; TRBD2 is a possible D gene (5 bases). The V gene's germline CDR1 is ENHRY and CDR2 SYGVKD. There are 13 residues in the CDR3. This CDR3 is CVISESGTDTQYF. DNA of the CDR3: TGTGTCATCAGTGAGTCGGGGACAGATACGCAGTATTTT.

The V and J genes are TRBV28 and TRBJ2-5; D gene uncertain. The CDR3 consists of 17 residues. Germline V gene lookup returns CDR1 MDHEN and CDR2 SYDVKM. Trimming left V 6 bases short and J 4 bases short, with 24 bases between. The CDR3 protein is CASRSFFGTTKGETQYF. The DNA of the CDR3 is TGTGCCAGCAGATCTTTTTTCGGAACGACAAAAGGAGAGACCCAGTACTTC.

CDR3 nucleotide sequence: TGTGCCAGCAGCTTTCGAGCGGGAGAAGGCTACGAGCAGTACTTC. Its translation is CASSFRAGEGYEQYF. The chain combines TRBV4-2 with TRBJ2-7; 8 bases are shared with TRBD2. The CDR3 is made up of 15 amino acids. Germline CDR1 is LGHNA and CDR2 is YNFKEQ. J lost 3 bases, V lost 5 bases, and 9 bases had no gene match.

The count of this clone is one. The V call is TRBV30, the J call TRBJ2-4, with a possible D match to TRBD2 (5 bases). The length of the CDR3 is 11 residues. V was cut by 3 bases and J by 7 bases, with 7 bases left in between. Germline V gene sequence: CDR1 GTSNPN, CDR2 SVGIG (reference sequence). This CDR3 reads CAWSSGNIQYF. DNA for the CDR3: TGTGCCTGGAGCTCGGGGAACATTCAGTACTTC.

This clone turned up a few times. A junction boundary mismatches the germline segment, possibly from a read error. The V call is TRBV7-7, the J call TRBJ2-1; TRBD2 matches 8 bases. This CDR3 has 16 amino acids. Germline V lookup: CDR1 SSHAT, CDR2 FNYEAQ (reference sequence). The CDR3 loop reads CASSLASGSSYNEQFF. For the CDR3, the DNA is TGTGCTAGCAGCTTAGCGAGCGGGAGCTCCTACAATGAGCAGTTCTTC.

This sequence joins TRBV2 and TRBJ2-7; 7 bases match TRBD2. V lost 6 bases to trimming and J lost 4 bases; unmatched junction nucleotides: 6. The germline V gene encodes CDR1 SNHLY and CDR2 FYNNEI. The CDR3 consists of 13 residues. CDR3 bases: TGTGCCAGCAGGCAAGCGGGACCGTACGAGCAGTACTTC. Its translation: CASRQAGPYEQYF.

The V call is TRBV10-3, the J call TRBJ2-7, with a possible D match to TRBD2 (5 bases). V was clipped by 6 bases and J by 5 bases, with 17 bases between them. Per the germline V gene, CDR1 is ENHRY and CDR2 is SYGVKD. The CDR3 is 14 amino acids. The CDR3 loop is CAISTGRSSNEQYF. DNA of the CDR3: TGTGCCATCAGCACGGGAAGGTCCTCTAACGAGCAGTACTTC.

The chain couples TRBV5-1 to TRBJ1-2, with 7 bases that match TRBD1. CDR3 length: 15 residues. V was pared by 0 bases and J by 8 bases, with 10 bases of the junction left unmatched. CDR1 and CDR2 from the germline V gene are SGHRS and YFSETQ. The DNA of the CDR3 is TGCGCCAGCAGCTTGGGACAGGGTTACTTGTACGGCTACACCTTC. This gives the protein CASSLGQGYLYGYTF.

This chain uses TRBV5-1 with TRBJ1-2; tentative D call: TRBD1 (5 bases). V was cut by 0 bases and J by 4 bases, with 10 bases left in between. The CDR3 runs to 14 residues. CDR1 is SGHRS and CDR2 is YFSETQ in the germline V gene. DNA of the CDR3: TGCGCCAGCAGCTTGGGCCCCCAGGGCTATGGCTACACCTTC. It specifies CASSLGPQGYGYTF. Filled out from reference TRBV5-1 and TRBJ1-2, the complete variable domain reads KAGVTQTPRYLIKTRGQQVTLSCSPISGHRSVSWYQQTPGQGLQFLFEYFSETQRNKGNFPGRFSGRQFSNSRSEMNVSTLELGDSALYLCASSLGPQGYGYTFGSGTRLTVV.

CDR3 nucleotides: TGCGCCAGCAGCTTGGTGGCGGGAGGGCCAACAGATACGCAGTATTTT. Amino acids: CASSLVAGGPTDTQYF. The chain employs TRBV5-1 and TRBJ2-3; 9 bases fit TRBD2. The CDR3 length is 16 residues. Germline values: CDR1 SGHRS, CDR2 YFSETQ. J gave up 3 bases and V 0 bases, and 5 bases lay outside the gene matches.

On this clone: Other DNA sequences in this specimen translate into the identical CDR3. J is TRBJ2-5 and V is TRBV7-9; D is unresolved. V gave up 3 bases and J gave up 2 bases, with 7 bases separating them. Germline V gives CDR1 SEHNR, CDR2 FQNEAQ (reference sequence). CDR3 length: 13 amino acids. CDR3 residues: CASSFAGQETQYF. In DNA form, the CDR3 reads TGTGCCAGCAGCTTCGCTGGGCAAGAGACCCAGTACTTC.

The sample holds one count of this clone. The chain combines TRBV14 with TRBJ1-1; D is unresolved. CDR3 length: 13 amino acids. V was cut by 3 bases and J by 2 bases, with 7 bases left in between. Looked up from germline, CDR1 is SGHDN and CDR2 is FVKESK. CDR3 loop: CASSQERNTEAFF. The DNA for the CDR3 is TGTGCCAGCAGCCAGGAACGAAACACTGAAGCTTTCTTT.

V gene TRBV7-9 combines with J gene TRBJ2-2; TRBD1 might be the D (6 bases). The CDR3 loop spans 16 amino acids. V lost 3 bases and J 7 bases, leaving 18 bases between the germline ends. Germline lookup yields CDR1 SEHNR and CDR2 FQNEAQ (reference sequence). CDR3 residues: CASSFLPRGYDGELFF. The CDR3 nucleotides are TGTGCCAGCAGCTTCCTGCCAAGGGGGTACGACGGGGAGCTGTTTTTT.

This clone was picked up a small number of times. V usage is TRBV5-1 and J usage is TRBJ2-5, with D possibly TRBD1 on 6 matching bases. This CDR3 is 13 amino acids long. V lost 4 bases and J 5 bases, leaving 12 bases between the germline ends. In germline, CDR1 is SGHRS, CDR2 YFSETQ. The CDR3 here is CASSPWGRETQYF. Here the CDR3 DNA reads TGCGCCAGCAGCCCATGGGGGCGGGAGACCCAGTACTTC.

The J gene is TRBJ2-7, the V gene TRBV13; D is perhaps TRBD1 or TRBD2 (7 bases each). The germline V gene has CDR1 PRHDT and CDR2 FYEKMQ (reference sequence). This CDR3 has 17 residues. Trimming removed 5 bases from V and 3 bases from J, with 23 bases in between. The CDR3 nucleotides are TGTGCCAGCAGCCCCAGGGGGGGCTCCGTTCGCTACTACGAGCAGTACTTC. Protein sequence: CASSPRGGSVRYYEQYF.

The rearrangement uses TRBV9 and TRBJ2-3; TRBD1 matches 9 bases. After removal of 1 base from V and 1 base from J, the junction contained 4 bases not matched to a gene. CDR1 and CDR2 (germline): SGDLS, YYNGEE. CDR3 length: 16 amino acids. The CDR3: CASSVNGDRGTDTQYF. Here the CDR3 DNA reads TGTGCCAGCAGCGTAAATGGGGACAGGGGCACAGATACGCAGTATTTT.

This chain's CDR3 is CSVEDGGGGRSGANVLTF. DNA for the CDR3: TGCAGCGTTGAAGACGGAGGAGGCGGGCGCTCTGGGGCCAACGTCCTGACTTTC. The gene calls are TRBV29-1 and TRBJ2-6, with D tentatively TRBD2 (5 bases). CDR3 length: 18 amino acids. Germline CDR1 reads SQVTM; CDR2 reads ANQGSEA. Deletions cut 0 bases from V and 0 bases from J, with 15 bases between.